These T cell receptor beta chains were read from a single sample in a study of blood T cells in healthy people across ages. TCRdb re-derived calls from the 5' RACE reads in MiXCR, one entry per CDR3 protein. Found here are some 800,000 distinct CDR3 sequences, roughly 25% of them singletons; the top ten hold more than 3%. These data also formed part of another study, on T cells of mothers and their children.

Material for sequencing was blood. These receptors originate from a boy younger than 18 in good health. Both conserved end residues are part of each CDR3. The D gene is left open where the match is weak. Clone size is given for some rows only: seen once, a few or many times, or a class if the clone is expanded.

size	J	D	V	CDR3	DNA
-	TRBJ1-5	-	TRBV6-2/TRBV6-3	CASSYSTQGNQPQHF	TGTGCCAGCAGTTACTCGACACAGGGTAATCAGCCCCAGCATTTT
-	TRBJ2-7	-	TRBV12-3/TRBV12-4	CASSWRLHYEQYF	TGTGCCAGCAGTTGGAGACTCCATTACGAGCAGTACTTC
-	TRBJ2-7	TRBD1	TRBV3-1	CASSQDPGQGWEQYF	TGTGCCAGCAGCCAAGATCCGGGACAGGGATGGGAGCAGTACTTC
many	TRBJ2-7	-	TRBV4-2	CASSQELTGTAEYEQYF	TGTGCCAGCAGCCAAGAGTTAACCGGGACTGCGGAATACGAGCAGTACTTC
few	TRBJ1-4	-	TRBV6-5	CASSPVGAADEKLFF	TGTGCCAGCAGCCCCGTTGGGGCTGCTGATGAAAAACTGTTTTTT
-	TRBJ2-7	-	TRBV29-1	CSVEGSGESYEQYF	TGCAGCGTTGAAGGTTCCGGCGAATCCTACGAGCAGTACTTC
-	TRBJ2-6	-	TRBV4-3	CASSQDGRSGANVLTF	TGCGCCAGCAGCCAAGATGGGCGCTCTGGGGCCAACGTCCTGACTTTC
few	TRBJ2-5	-	TRBV10-3	CAISPGQGGKRYF	TGTGCCATCAGTCCGGGACAAGGGGGAAAACGGTACTTC
-	TRBJ1-6	TRBD1	TRBV18	CASSLTTGLISPLHF	TGTGCCAGCTCACTAACGACAGGGCTAATATCACCCCTCCACTTT
few	TRBJ2-7	-	TRBV27	CASSWAGTYEQYF	TGTGCCAGCAGTTGGGCAGGGACCTACGAGCAGTACTTC
few	TRBJ2-2	TRBD1	TRBV5-1	CASSLQGDTGELFF	TGCGCCAGCAGCTTACAGGGGGACACCGGGGAGCTGTTTTTT
-	TRBJ2-6	-	TRBV28	CASSFRAGANVLTF	TGTGCCAGCAGTTTCAGGGCTGGGGCCAACGTCCTGACTTTC
many	TRBJ2-5	-	TRBV29-1	CSVEETAQETQYF	TGCAGCGTTGAAGAAACAGCCCAAGAGACCCAGTACTTC
-	TRBJ1-2	TRBD1	TRBV12-3/TRBV12-4	CASSLAGTGRNGYTF	TGTGCCAGCAGTTTAGCCGGGACAGGGAGGAATGGCTACACCTTC
few	TRBJ2-2	TRBD1	TRBV12-3/TRBV12-4	CASSSYGTGKGSGYTGELFF	TGTGCCAGCAGTAGCTACGGGACAGGGAAAGGTAGCGGGTACACCGGGGAGCTGTTTTTT
-	TRBJ2-5	-	TRBV28	CASSSPGEGAETQYF	TGTGCCAGCAGTTCCCCCGGGGAGGGGGCAGAGACCCAGTACTTC
few	TRBJ2-3	-	TRBV5-1	CASSLLGAGTDTQYF	TGCGCCAGCAGCCTCCTTGGGGCCGGCACAGATACGCAGTATTTT
-	TRBJ1-4	TRBD1	TRBV15	CATSTRQGPTNEKLFF	TGTGCCACCAGCACTCGACAGGGACCAACTAATGAAAAACTGTTTTTT
many	TRBJ1-2	-	TRBV20-1	CSATLGGQRGYTF	TGCAGTGCTACTCTCGGGGGGCAACGTGGCTACACCTTC
-	TRBJ2-5	-	TRBV29-1	CSAIQGGLETQYF	TGCAGCGCCATACAGGGAGGCTTGGAGACCCAGTACTTC
many	TRBJ1-1	-	TRBV29-1	CSGSHGAIAEAFF	TGCAGCGGCTCACACGGGGCGATCGCTGAAGCTTTCTTT